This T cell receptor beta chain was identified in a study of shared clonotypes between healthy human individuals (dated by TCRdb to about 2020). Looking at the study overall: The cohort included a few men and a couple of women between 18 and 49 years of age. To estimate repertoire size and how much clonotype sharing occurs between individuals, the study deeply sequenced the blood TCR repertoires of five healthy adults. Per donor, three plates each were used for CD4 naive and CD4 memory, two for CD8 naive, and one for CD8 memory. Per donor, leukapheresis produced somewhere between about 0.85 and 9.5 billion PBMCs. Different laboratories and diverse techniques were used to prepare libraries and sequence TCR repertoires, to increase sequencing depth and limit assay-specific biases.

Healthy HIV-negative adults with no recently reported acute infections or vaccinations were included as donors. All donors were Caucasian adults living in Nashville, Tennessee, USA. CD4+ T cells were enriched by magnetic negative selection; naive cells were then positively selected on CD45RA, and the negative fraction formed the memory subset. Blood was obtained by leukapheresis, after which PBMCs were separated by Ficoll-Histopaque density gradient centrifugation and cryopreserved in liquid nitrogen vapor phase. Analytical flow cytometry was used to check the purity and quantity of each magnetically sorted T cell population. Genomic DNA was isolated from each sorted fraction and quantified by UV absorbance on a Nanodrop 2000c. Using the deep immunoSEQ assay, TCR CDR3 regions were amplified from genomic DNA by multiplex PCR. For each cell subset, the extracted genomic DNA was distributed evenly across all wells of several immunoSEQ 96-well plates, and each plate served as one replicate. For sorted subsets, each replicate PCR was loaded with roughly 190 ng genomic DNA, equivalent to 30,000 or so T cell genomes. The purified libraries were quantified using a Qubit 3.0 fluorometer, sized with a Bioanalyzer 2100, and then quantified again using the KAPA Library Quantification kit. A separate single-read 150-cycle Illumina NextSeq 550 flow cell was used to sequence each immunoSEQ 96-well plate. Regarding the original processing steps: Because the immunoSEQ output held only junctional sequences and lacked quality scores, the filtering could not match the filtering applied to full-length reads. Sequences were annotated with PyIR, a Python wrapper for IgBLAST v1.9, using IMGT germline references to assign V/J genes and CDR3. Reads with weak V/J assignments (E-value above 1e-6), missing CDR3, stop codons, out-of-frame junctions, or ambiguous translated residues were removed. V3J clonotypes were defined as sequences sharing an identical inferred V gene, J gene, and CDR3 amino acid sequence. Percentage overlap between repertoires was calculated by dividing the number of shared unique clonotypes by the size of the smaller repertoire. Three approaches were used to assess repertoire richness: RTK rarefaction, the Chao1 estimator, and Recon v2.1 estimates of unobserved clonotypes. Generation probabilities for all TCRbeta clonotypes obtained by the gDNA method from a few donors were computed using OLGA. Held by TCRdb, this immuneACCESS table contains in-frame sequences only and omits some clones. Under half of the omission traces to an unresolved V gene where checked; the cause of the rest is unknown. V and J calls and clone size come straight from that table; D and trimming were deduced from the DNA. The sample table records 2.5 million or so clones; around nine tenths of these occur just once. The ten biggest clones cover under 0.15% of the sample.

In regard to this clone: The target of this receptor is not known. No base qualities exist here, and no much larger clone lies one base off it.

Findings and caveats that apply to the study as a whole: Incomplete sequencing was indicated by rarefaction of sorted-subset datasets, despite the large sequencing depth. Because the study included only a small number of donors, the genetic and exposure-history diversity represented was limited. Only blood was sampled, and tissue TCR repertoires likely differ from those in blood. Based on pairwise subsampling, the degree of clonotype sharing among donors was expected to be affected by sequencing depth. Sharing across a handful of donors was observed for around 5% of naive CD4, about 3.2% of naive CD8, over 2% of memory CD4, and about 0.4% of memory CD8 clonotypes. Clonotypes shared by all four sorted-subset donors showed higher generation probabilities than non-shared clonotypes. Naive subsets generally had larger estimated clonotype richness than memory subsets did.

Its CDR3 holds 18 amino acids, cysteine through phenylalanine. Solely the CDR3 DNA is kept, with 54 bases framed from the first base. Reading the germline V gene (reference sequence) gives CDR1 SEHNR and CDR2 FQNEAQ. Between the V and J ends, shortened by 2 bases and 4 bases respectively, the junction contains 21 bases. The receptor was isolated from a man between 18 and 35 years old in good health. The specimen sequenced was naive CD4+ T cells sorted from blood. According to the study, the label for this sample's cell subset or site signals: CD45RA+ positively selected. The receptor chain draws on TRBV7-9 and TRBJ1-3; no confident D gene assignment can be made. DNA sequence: TGTGCCAGCAGCTTATCGGGCACGGCGGCATCAACAGGAAACACCATATATTTT. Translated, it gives CASSLSGTAASTGNTIYF.